The 26 T cell receptor beta chains listed next were all sequenced from one sample in a study of T cell responses to AZD1222 COVID-19 vaccine. Assay: immunoSEQ multiplex PCR; the TCRdb copy retains only in-frame clones and omits some. This sample yields 150,000 or so clones, of which roughly 90% are seen a single time; about 4.8% belongs to the top ten. The input for sequencing was peripheral blood, taken on day 0 of AZD1222 vaccination. These receptors were taken from an adult in good health.

V and J are TRBV28 and TRBJ2-7, with 7 bases matching TRBD2. This CDR3 is 13 amino acids long. J gave up 4 bases and V 6 bases, and 6 bases lay outside the gene matches. Looked up from germline, CDR1 is MDHEN and CDR2 is SYDVKM. Written as DNA, the CDR3 is TGTGCCAGCAGACTAGCGAGCAGATACGAGCAGTACTTC. Translation: CASRLASRYEQYF.

V is TRBV5-1 and J is TRBJ1-4; 9 bases are a match to TRBD1. Germline CDR1 reads SGHRS; CDR2 reads YFSETQ. The V and J ends lost 4 bases and 5 bases, in that order; junction bases with no gene match: 6. This CDR3 has 15 amino acids. CDR3 sequence reads: CASSTAGTGNEKLFF. CDR3 in DNA: TGCGCCAGCAGCACAGCCGGGACAGGGAATGAAAAACTGTTTTTT.

The rearrangement links TRBV9 to TRBJ2-2; 7 bases are a match to TRBD2. In germline, CDR1 is SGDLS, CDR2 YYNGEE. Trimming at V came to 0 bases and at J to 6 bases, leaving 8 bases not matched to a gene. This CDR3 spans 16 amino acids. The CDR3 loop is CASSVDEGGPSGELFF. In nucleotides, the CDR3 is TGTGCCAGCAGCGTAGATGAGGGAGGGCCTTCCGGGGAGCTGTTTTTT. The complete variable domain, with remaining parts taken from reference TRBV9 and TRBJ2-2, reads DSGVTQTPKHLITATGQRVTLRCSPRSGDLSVYWYQQSLDQGLQFLIQYYNGEERAKGNILERFSAQQFPDLHSELNLSSLELGDSALYFCASSVDEGGPSGELFFGEGSRLTVL.

This chain joins TRBV7-9 and TRBJ1-2; the match to TRBD1 covers 12 bases. The junction had 9 bases not matched to a gene; V was cut back by 3 bases and J by 4 bases. The CDR3 is 17 amino acids. CDR1 SEHNR and CDR2 FQNEAQ come from the germline V gene (reference sequence). The CDR3 DNA reads TGTGCCAGCAGCTTGGGGACAGGGGGCATCGGAACCTATGGCTACACCTTC. This translates into CASSLGTGGIGTYGYTF.

The V call is TRBV7-9, the J call TRBJ1-1, with D perhaps TRBD1 (6 bases). V was shortened by 3 bases and J by 1 base, with 9 bases between the two germline ends. This CDR3 spans 14 amino acids. Germline assignment: CDR1 SEHNR and CDR2 FQNEAQ (reference sequence). The CDR3 here is CASSLTGENTEAFF. CDR3 DNA sequence: TGTGCCAGCAGCTTGACAGGTGAGAACACTGAAGCTTTCTTT.

With respect to this clone: This sample also contains other DNA sequences that code for the same CDR3. The V and J genes are TRBV7-2 and TRBJ2-2; D gene uncertain. From germline, CDR1 is SGHTA and CDR2 FQGNSA. The V and J ends lost 1 base and 1 base respectively, with 4 bases between them. The CDR3 consists of 14 residues. CDR3 DNA sequence: TGTGCCAGCAGCTTAGTAGTGAACACCGGGGAGCTGTTTTTT. Translating it yields CASSLVVNTGELFF.

The chain is built from TRBV6-5 and TRBJ1-3; D is uncertain. The V gene's germline CDR1 is MNHEY and CDR2 SVGAGI. The V and J ends lost 10 bases and 0 bases respectively, with 10 bases between them. CDR3 length: 13 residues. The CDR3 DNA reads as TGTGCCACCTGGAGACTCTCTGGAAACACCATATATTTT. Protein product: CATWRLSGNTIYF.

The rearrangement links TRBV7-2 to TRBJ1-1; D gene uncertain. V was clipped by 3 bases and J by 4 bases, with 15 bases between them. The length of the CDR3 is 15 residues. Germline lookup yields CDR1 SGHTA and CDR2 FQGNSA. This chain's CDR3 is CASSLWTAKGTEAFF. Written as DNA, the CDR3 is TGTGCCAGCAGCTTGTGGACCGCCAAGGGCACTGAAGCTTTCTTT.

This clone came up once. The chain joins TRBV29-1 to TRBJ2-3; TRBD1 agrees at 8 bases. CDR1 and CDR2 from the germline V gene are SQVTM and ANQGSEA. The CDR3 consists of 13 residues. Losses at the gene ends were 4 bases for V and 5 bases for J; bases not matched to a gene: 5. The CDR3 sequence is CSVGQGKRDTQYF. CDR3 coding DNA: TGCAGCGTTGGACAGGGGAAAAGAGATACGCAGTATTTT.

This chain links TRBV5-4 with TRBJ2-2, with 10 bases matching TRBD1. V lost 1 base to trimming and J lost 6 bases; unmatched junction nucleotides: 6. The CDR3 runs to 16 residues. CDR1 and CDR2 from the germline V gene are SGHNT and YYREEE (reference sequence). The CDR3 bases are TGTGCCAGCAGCTTGAGTGGACAGGGGGTCGCCGGGGAGCTGTTTTTT. As protein: CASSLSGQGVAGELFF.

This clone has just one count. V and J are TRBV30 and TRBJ1-1; D call uncertain. The V gene lost 0 bases and the J gene lost 6 bases, with 14 bases spanning the gap. There are 14 residues in the CDR3. From germline, CDR1 is GTSNPN and CDR2 SVGIG (reference sequence). The CDR3 sequence is CAWSVRAHIPEAFF. The CDR3 nucleotides read TGTGCCTGGAGTGTACGCGCACACATCCCTGAAGCTTTCTTT.

V and J are TRBV5-1 and TRBJ1-6; no clear D. The CDR3 totals 14 residues. The germline gives CDR1 SGHRS, CDR2 YFSETQ. V lost 5 bases to trimming and J lost 10 bases, with 16 bases between them. CDR3 bases: TGCGCCAGCAGACTGGAGGGAGGGAGGTCACCCCTCCACTTT. This gives the protein CASRLEGGRSPLHF. The whole variable domain, filled in from reference TRBV5-1 and TRBJ1-6, reads KAGVTQTPRYLIKTRGQQVTLSCSPISGHRSVSWYQQTPGQGLQFLFEYFSETQRNKGNFPGRFSGRQFSNSRSEMNVSTLELGDSALYLCASRLEGGRSPLHFGNGTRLTVT.

This chain joins TRBV2 and TRBJ1-4; tentative D call: TRBD1 (6 bases). The CDR3 is 13 amino acids. Germline V gene lookup returns CDR1 SNHLY and CDR2 FYNNEI. Trimming left V 8 bases short and J 10 bases short, with 17 bases between. In DNA, the CDR3 is TGTGCCAGCCGTGGGGGGGGCTTTCGAAAACTGTTTTTT. This gives the protein CASRGGGFRKLFF. The variable domain in full, completed from reference TRBV2 and TRBJ1-4, reads EPEVTQTPSHQVTQMGQEVILRCVPISNHLYFYWYRQILGQKVEFLVSFYNNEISEKSEIFDDQFSVERPDGSNFTLKIRSTKLEDSAMYFCASRGGGFRKLFFGSGTQLSVL.

V gene TRBV5-1 combines with J gene TRBJ1-6; D is perhaps TRBD1 (6 bases). The V end was cut by 4 bases, the J end by 7 bases, with 18 bases between. Germline V gives CDR1 SGHRS, CDR2 YFSETQ. This CDR3 is 16 amino acids long. The CDR3 nucleotides are TGCGCCAGCAGCCACAACCCAGGGGCAGGGAATTCACCCCTCCACTTT. It translates to CASSHNPGAGNSPLHF. The full variable domain, with the rest looked up from reference TRBV5-1 and TRBJ1-6, is KAGVTQTPRYLIKTRGQQVTLSCSPISGHRSVSWYQQTPGQGLQFLFEYFSETQRNKGNFPGRFSGRQFSNSRSEMNVSTLELGDSALYLCASSHNPGAGNSPLHFGNGTRLTVT.

This rearrangement joins TRBV27 to TRBJ1-1; no firm D call. The length of the CDR3 is 14 residues. Between the trimmed V and J ends, which lost 2 bases and 5 bases, there was a span of 12 bases. CDR1 and CDR2 (germline): MNHEY, SMNVEV (reference sequence). CDR3 sequence (DNA): TGTGCCAGCAGTTTAAACAGTTATGCGACTGAAGCTTTCTTT. Its translation: CASSLNSYATEAFF.

The count of this clone is one. The chain couples TRBV5-1 to TRBJ2-3; D is perhaps TRBD2 (6 bases). Trimming shortened V by 2 bases and J by 3 bases, and 13 bases separated the two germline ends. The CDR3 runs to 15 residues. The germline CDR1 and CDR2 sequences are SGHRS and YFSETQ. The CDR3 protein is CASSLLGGITDTQYF. The CDR3 DNA is TGCGCCAGCAGCTTACTCGGGGGAATTACAGATACGCAGTATTTT.

CDR3 amino acids: CASKGLNVYGYTF. As DNA, the CDR3 is TGTGCCAGCAAGGGACTGAACGTCTATGGCTACACCTTC. The rearrangement uses TRBV2 and TRBJ1-2; possibly TRBD1 for D (5 bases). Germline CDR1 reads SNHLY; CDR2 reads FYNNEI. This CDR3 contains 13 residues. Trimming took 7 bases from V and 4 from J, leaving 13 bases between them.

Only one count was recorded for this clone. The rearrangement links TRBV7-2 to TRBJ2-1; D ambiguous. The germline V gene has CDR1 SGHTA and CDR2 FQGNSA. Trimming stripped 5 bases from V and 1 base from J, with 12 bases between. The CDR3 has 15 amino acids. The DNA for the CDR3 is TGTGCCAGCAGCGCTCGTCGTTTGTCCTACAATGAGCAGTTCTTC. Amino acids: CASSARRLSYNEQFF.

The gene calls are TRBV11-2 and TRBJ1-1; D remains unclear. Trimming removed 2 bases at V and 5 bases at J, with 6 bases between. The CDR3 spans 12 residues. The germline V gene encodes CDR1 SGHAT and CDR2 FQNNGV. The CDR3 DNA is TGTGCCAGCAGCTTAACCCCGACTGAAGCTTTCTTT. Encoded protein: CASSLTPTEAFF.

The genes are TRBV24-1 and TRBJ2-1, with 12 bases fitting TRBD1. Trimming took 5 bases from V and 2 from J; bases not matched to a gene: 3. The germline V gene has CDR1 KGHDR and CDR2 SFDVKD. This CDR3 has 16 amino acids. This chain's CDR3 is CATSGDRGLAYNEQFF. CDR3 nucleotides: TGTGCCACCAGTGGGGACAGGGGGCTAGCCTACAATGAGCAGTTCTTC.

This chain links TRBV3-1 (or the pseudogene TRBV3-2) with TRBJ2-7; the D gene is possibly TRBD2 (6 bases). The V gene's germline CDR1 is LGHDT and CDR2 YNNKEL (reference sequence). Trimming removed 6 bases from V and 3 bases from J, with 15 bases in between. This CDR3 spans 14 amino acids. CDR3 nucleotide sequence: TGTGCCAGCAGGAAGGCGGGGAGTAACTACGAGCAGTACTTC. It codes for CASRKAGSNYEQYF.

This rearrangement joins TRBV29-1 to TRBJ2-7; D is undetermined. Germline CDR1 and CDR2: SQVTM and ANQGSEA. The V gene lost 7 bases and the J gene lost 4 bases, with 11 bases spanning the gap. The CDR3 is made up of 11 amino acids. In DNA form, the CDR3 reads TGCAGCGCAAGTACCCCTTACGAGCAGTACTTC. Amino acid sequence: CSASTPYEQYF.

This clone is a singleton in its sample. The chain has TRBV7-2 and TRBJ1-6; D is unresolved. This CDR3 region has 14 residues. The ends were cut back, 2 bases at V and 10 bases at J, with 12 bases in the middle. CDR1 and CDR2 (germline): SGHTA, FQGNSA. CDR3 sequence: CASSLLGVSSPLHF. CDR3 DNA: TGTGCCAGCAGCTTACTTGGGGTATCGTCACCCCTCCACTTT.

There are a few counts of this clone. The same CDR3 can be traced to other DNA sequences in this sample. The J gene is TRBJ1-6, the V gene TRBV12-3 or TRBV12-4; no firm D call. V lost 2 bases and J 7 bases, leaving 3 bases between the germline ends. The CDR3 has 12 residues. CDR3 in DNA: TGTGCCAGCAGTTTACCGAATTCACCCCTCCACTTT. Translating gives CASSLPNSPLHF.

This clone was recorded only once. This rearrangement joins TRBV4-1 to TRBJ2-2, with a possible D match to TRBD2 (5 bases). This CDR3 has 14 amino acids. Trimming took off 0 bases at V and 5 bases at J, with 7 bases between the two ends. Germline V gives CDR1 MGHRA, CDR2 YSYEKL. In DNA form, the CDR3 reads TGCGCCAGCAGCCAAGATCCGGGGACCGGGGAGCTGTTTTTT. Amino acids: CASSQDPGTGELFF.

The rearrangement links TRBV11-3 to TRBJ2-2, with D unclear. Trimming took off 1 base at V and 0 bases at J, with 6 bases between the two ends. This CDR3 region has 15 residues. CDR1 is SGHNT and CDR2 is YENEEA in the germline V gene. The CDR3 bases are TGTGCCAGCAGCTTAGGGTGGCCGAACACCGGGGAGCTGTTTTTT. Translation: CASSLGWPNTGELFF.